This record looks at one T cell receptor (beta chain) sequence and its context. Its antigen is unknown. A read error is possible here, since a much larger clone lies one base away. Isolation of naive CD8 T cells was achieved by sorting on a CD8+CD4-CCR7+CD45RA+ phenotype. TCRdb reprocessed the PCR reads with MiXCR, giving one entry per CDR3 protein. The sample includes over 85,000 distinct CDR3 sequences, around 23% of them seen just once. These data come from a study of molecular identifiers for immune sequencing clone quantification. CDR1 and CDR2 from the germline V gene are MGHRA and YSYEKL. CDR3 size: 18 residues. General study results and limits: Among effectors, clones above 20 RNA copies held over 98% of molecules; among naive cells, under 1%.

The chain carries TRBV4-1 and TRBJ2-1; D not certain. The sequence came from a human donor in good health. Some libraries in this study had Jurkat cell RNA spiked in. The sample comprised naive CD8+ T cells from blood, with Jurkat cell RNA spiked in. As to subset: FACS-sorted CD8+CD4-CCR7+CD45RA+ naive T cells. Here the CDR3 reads CASSQVSMLAPPTDERFF. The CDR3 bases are TGCGCCAGCAGCCAAGTAAGTATGCTGGCCCCCCCGACGGATGAGCGGTTCTTC.